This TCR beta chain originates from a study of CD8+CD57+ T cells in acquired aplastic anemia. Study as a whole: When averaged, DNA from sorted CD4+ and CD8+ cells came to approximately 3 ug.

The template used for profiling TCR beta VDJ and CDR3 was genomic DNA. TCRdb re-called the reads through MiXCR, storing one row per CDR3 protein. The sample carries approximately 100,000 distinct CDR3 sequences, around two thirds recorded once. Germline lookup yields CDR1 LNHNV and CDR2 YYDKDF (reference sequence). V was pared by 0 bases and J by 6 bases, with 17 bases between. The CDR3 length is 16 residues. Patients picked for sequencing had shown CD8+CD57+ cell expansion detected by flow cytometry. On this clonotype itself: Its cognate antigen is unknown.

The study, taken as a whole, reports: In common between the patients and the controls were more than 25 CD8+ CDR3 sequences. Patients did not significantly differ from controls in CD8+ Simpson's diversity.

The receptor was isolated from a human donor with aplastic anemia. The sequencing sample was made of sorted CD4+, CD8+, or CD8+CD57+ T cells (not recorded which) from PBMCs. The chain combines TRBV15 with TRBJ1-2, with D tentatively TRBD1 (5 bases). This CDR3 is CATSRDQEAGVHGYTF. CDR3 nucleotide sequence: TGTGCCACCAGCAGAGATCAGGAGGCGGGGGTGCATGGCTACACCTTC.